These 17 T cell receptor beta chains came from one sample sequenced in a study of vaccination effects on CD4 cells after COVID-19 (dated by TCRdb to 2022 to 2024). The library was made by the immunoSEQ multiplex PCR assay. Drawn from immuneACCESS, this table holds only the in-frame rearrangements with V and J called that TCRdb kept. Clones are partly lost; checked studies trace under half to an unresolved V gene and leave the rest unexplained. The sample records tens of thousands of clones, roughly 75% of which are singletons. The ten largest clones take up 2% to 3% of the sample. Antigens for these TCRs are unknown. After more than 9 days of culture, CD4+ T cells were isolated with the EasySep CD4+ T cell isolation kit. Two doses of either the BNT162b2 or the mRNA-1273 mRNA SARS-CoV-2 vaccine were administered to participants. The source material was CD4+ T cells from PBMCs cultured without peptide, sampled after COVID-19 vaccination. The receptors shown here come from a human donor who received a COVID-19 vaccine.

The genes are TRBV5-5 and TRBJ2-7; the match to TRBD2 covers 8 bases. Germline assignment: CDR1 SGHKS and CDR2 YYEKEE (reference sequence). J was trimmed by 0 bases and V by 4 bases; bases with no gene match: 9. The CDR3 runs to 16 residues. The chain's CDR3 is CASSQRGAGGSYEQYV. The CDR3 DNA reads TGTGCCAGCAGCCAAAGAGGGGCGGGAGGCTCCTACGAGCAGTACGTC.

The rearrangement joins TRBV4-3 to TRBJ2-3, with D perhaps matching TRBD1 (5 bases). Trimming shortened V by 4 bases and J by 4 bases, and 9 bases separated the two germline ends. Germline values: CDR1 LGHNA, CDR2 YSLEER. The CDR3 contains 13 residues. CDR3: CASSLRQSDTQYF. The DNA for the CDR3 is TGCGCCAGCAGCCTTCGACAGTCAGATACGCAGTATTTT.

This clone turned up a few times. The sample holds other DNA sequences that translate to the same CDR3. The chain has TRBV24-1 and TRBJ1-5; the match to TRBD1 covers 9 bases. The V and J ends lost 3 bases and 4 bases, in that order; junction bases with no gene match: 3. This CDR3 has 15 residues. The germline V gene has CDR1 KGHDR and CDR2 SFDVKD. CDR3 amino acids: CATSDPGTGNQPQHF. The CDR3 DNA sequence: TGTGCCACCAGTGATCCCGGGACAGGGAATCAGCCCCAGCATTTT.

The chain uses TRBV19 and TRBJ1-1; the match to TRBD1 covers 8 bases. The CDR3 loop spans 15 amino acids. With 7 bases clipped from V and 4 bases from J, the junction kept 11 bases outside the gene matches. Germline loops: CDR1 LNHDA, CDR2 SQIVND (reference sequence). The CDR3 coding sequence is TGTGCCAGTATATCATGGACAGGGCGGGCCACTGAAGCTTTCTTT. This translates into CASISWTGRATEAFF.

V and J are TRBV30 and TRBJ2-6; D perhaps matches TRBD2 (5 bases). This CDR3 has 15 residues. In germline, CDR1 is GTSNPN, CDR2 SVGIG (reference sequence). Trimming removed 2 bases at V and 4 bases at J, with 12 bases between. The DNA of the CDR3 is TGTGCCTGGAGTCCCGGAGGCTCCGGGGCCAACGTCCTGACTTTC. Translated: CAWSPGGSGANVLTF. The variable domain in full, with the rest retrieved from reference TRBV30 and TRBJ2-6, is SQTIHQWPATLVQPVGSPLSLECTVEGTSNPNLYWYRQAAGRGLQLLFYSVGIGQISSEVPQNLSASRPQDRQFILSSKKLLLSDSGFYLCAWSPGGSGANVLTFGAGSRLTVL.

This clone was seen once. The gene calls are TRBV7-8 and TRBJ2-5; 13 positions agree with TRBD2. V was pared by 4 bases and J by 2 bases, with 7 bases of the junction left unmatched. Germline V lookup: CDR1 SGHVS, CDR2 FQNEAQ. CDR3 length equals 17 residues. The CDR3 sequence: CASSSWTSGGNQETQYF. The DNA for the CDR3 is TGTGCCAGCAGCTCTTGGACTAGCGGGGGCAATCAAGAGACCCAGTACTTC.

The chain links TRBV7-9 to TRBJ1-2; 9 bases map to TRBD1. This CDR3 spans 17 amino acids. Per the germline V gene, CDR1 is SEHNR and CDR2 is FQNEAQ (reference sequence). The ends lost 0 bases at V and 0 bases at J; junction bases unmatched: 5. The CDR3 nucleotides are TGTGCCAGCAGCTTAGCCTGGGGACAGGGAGCTAACTATGGCTACACCTTC. Protein product: CASSLAWGQGANYGYTF.

The CDR3 nucleotides read TGTGCCAGTAGTATATTAGAGACAAGGGGGGGACGTCGGGGTTTAAATCAGCCCCAGCATTTT. Protein sequence: CASSILETRGGRRGLNQPQHF. V usage is TRBV19 and J usage is TRBJ1-5; D may be TRBD1 (6 bases). This CDR3 is 21 amino acids long. Germline assignment: CDR1 LNHDA and CDR2 SQIVND (reference sequence). V shed 2 bases and J shed 4 bases, with 30 bases lying between them. Drawing the rest from reference TRBV19 and TRBJ1-5, the complete variable domain is DGGITQSPKYLFRKEGQNVTLSCEQNLNHDAMYWYRQDPGQGLRLIYYSQIVNDFQKGDIAEGYSVSREKKESFPLTVTSAQKNPTAFYLCASSILETRGGRRGLNQPQHFGDGTRLSIL.

V gene TRBV24-1 combines with J gene TRBJ1-4; a possible D gene is TRBD1 (6 bases). Looked up from germline, CDR1 is KGHDR and CDR2 is SFDVKD. The germline V and J ends were trimmed by 4 bases and 8 bases, with 10 bases remaining between them. The CDR3 totals 13 residues. The CDR3 spells CATSEPGGEKLFF. The CDR3 nucleotides read TGTGCCACCAGTGAACCGGGGGGCGAAAAACTGTTTTTT.

The table lists this clone with a count of one. This chain joins TRBV19 and TRBJ2-5; D is unresolved. The CDR3 runs 11 residues. Trimming removed 8 bases at V and 1 base at J, with 5 bases between. Germline V gene lookup returns CDR1 LNHDA and CDR2 SQIVND (reference sequence). The CDR3 reads CASPPQETQYF. For the CDR3, the DNA is TGTGCCAGTCCTCCCCAAGAGACCCAGTACTTC.

This clone was found a few times. V gene TRBV7-9 combines with J gene TRBJ2-1; D remains ambiguous. The CDR3 spans 11 residues. Per the germline V gene, CDR1 is SEHNR and CDR2 is FQNEAQ (reference sequence). Between the trimmed V and J ends, which lost 5 bases and 3 bases, there was a span of 2 bases. The CDR3, as DNA: TGTGCCAGCAGCGACTACAATGAGCAGTTCTTC. Its protein product is CASSDYNEQFF.

The chain joins TRBV30 to TRBJ1-6; D is uncertain. Germline lookup yields CDR1 GTSNPN and CDR2 SVGIG (reference sequence). This CDR3 contains 12 residues. V dropped 8 bases and J dropped 3 bases, with 8 bases sitting between them. The CDR3 region has the DNA TGTGCCGCCGACCACTATAATTCACCCCTCCACTTT. This encodes CAADHYNSPLHF.

The chain recombines TRBV19 with TRBJ2-1; 7 bases are a match to TRBD1. This CDR3 contains 15 residues. CDR1 is LNHDA and CDR2 is SQIVND in the germline V gene (reference sequence). V was pared by 6 bases and J by 3 bases, with 8 bases of the junction left unmatched. The CDR3 sequence is CASRTPGQRYNEQFF. Written as DNA, the CDR3 is TGTGCCAGTAGGACACCGGGACAGCGCTACAATGAGCAGTTCTTC.

The J gene is TRBJ1-2, the V gene TRBV29-1; D is perhaps TRBD1 (6 bases). Per the germline V gene, CDR1 is SQVTM and CDR2 is ANQGSEA. CDR3 length: 11 amino acids. V lost 5 bases and J lost 5, with 9 bases in between. CDR3 protein: CSVQGQYGYTF. The CDR3, as DNA: TGCAGCGTTCAAGGACAGTATGGCTACACCTTC.

This rearrangement joins TRBV24-1 to TRBJ2-3; D may be TRBD2 (7 bases). There are 15 residues in the CDR3. The germline V and J ends were trimmed by 3 bases and 5 bases, with 14 bases remaining between them. Germline CDR1 KGHDR, CDR2 SFDVKD. Here the CDR3 DNA reads TGTGCCACCAGTGATCCCCGGGGGGCAGGAGATACGCAGTATTTT. This sequence encodes CATSDPRGAGDTQYF.

This chain connects TRBV9 to TRBJ2-1; 9 nucleotides align to TRBD1. Germline V gene sequence: CDR1 SGDLS, CDR2 YYNGEE. V gave up 2 bases and J gave up 7 bases; unmatched junction bases: 10. The CDR3 covers 16 residues. CDR3 DNA: TGTGCCAGCAGCGTGTCCGGGACAGGGAGTTGGAATGAGCAGTTCTTC. This sequence encodes CASSVSGTGSWNEQFF.

The V call is TRBV6-1, the J call TRBJ2-7; 7 positions match TRBD1. V was clipped by 0 bases and J by 3 bases; unmatched bases: 5. Germline V gene lookup returns CDR1 MNHNS and CDR2 SASEGT. This CDR3 is 15 amino acids long. The DNA for the CDR3 is TGTGCCAGCAGTGAAGCGAGGGGGCCGAGCTACGAGCAGTACGTC. As protein: CASSEARGPSYEQYV.